This T cell receptor beta chain was found in a study of blood T cell repertoires in COVID-19. Only in-frame clones appear in the TCRdb table, and some are missing; sequencing was by immunoSEQ multiplex PCR. The data contain more than 200,000 clones, 83% of them singletons. The source is a woman aged 50 to 60 with acute or convalescent COVID-19. The specimen was peripheral blood.

The DNA of the CDR3 is TGCAGTGCTAGTTACGCGGGGCGCAATCAGCCCCAGCATTTT. Translated, it gives CSASYAGRNQPQHF. The chain uses TRBV20-1 and TRBJ1-5; D is perhaps TRBD1 (5 bases). Germline CDR1 reads DFQATT; CDR2 reads SNEGSKA (reference sequence). V was cut by 3 bases and J by 2 bases, with 11 bases left in between. This CDR3 contains 14 residues.